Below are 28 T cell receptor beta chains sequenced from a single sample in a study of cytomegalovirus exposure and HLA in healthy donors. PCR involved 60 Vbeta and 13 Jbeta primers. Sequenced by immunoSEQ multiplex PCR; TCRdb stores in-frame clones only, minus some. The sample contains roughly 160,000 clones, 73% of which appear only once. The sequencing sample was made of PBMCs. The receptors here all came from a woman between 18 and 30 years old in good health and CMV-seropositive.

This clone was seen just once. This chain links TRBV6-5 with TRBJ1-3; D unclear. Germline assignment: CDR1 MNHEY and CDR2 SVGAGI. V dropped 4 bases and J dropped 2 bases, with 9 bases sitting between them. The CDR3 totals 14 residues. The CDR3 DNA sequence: TGTGCCAGCAGTTCCCTTCTTACTGGAAACACCATATATTTT. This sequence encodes CASSSLLTGNTIYF.

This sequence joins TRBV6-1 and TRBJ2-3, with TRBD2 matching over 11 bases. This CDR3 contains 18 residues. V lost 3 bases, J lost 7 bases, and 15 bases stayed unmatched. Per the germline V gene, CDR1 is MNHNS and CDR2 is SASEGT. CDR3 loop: CASSDLWRGTSGVNTQYF. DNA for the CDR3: TGTGCCAGCAGTGACCTGTGGAGAGGGACTAGCGGTGTCAATACGCAGTATTTT.

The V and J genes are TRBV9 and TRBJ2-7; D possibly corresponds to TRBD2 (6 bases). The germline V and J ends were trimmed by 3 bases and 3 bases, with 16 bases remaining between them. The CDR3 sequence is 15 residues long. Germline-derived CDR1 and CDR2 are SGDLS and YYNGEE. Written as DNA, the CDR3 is TGTGCCAGCAGCGCCGCGGGGACCCCGAACTACGAGCAGTACTTC. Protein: CASSAAGTPNYEQYF. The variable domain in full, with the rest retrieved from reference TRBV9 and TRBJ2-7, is DSGVTQTPKHLITATGQRVTLRCSPRSGDLSVYWYQQSLDQGLQFLIQYYNGEERAKGNILERFSAQQFPDLHSELNLSSLELGDSALYFCASSAAGTPNYEQYFGPGTRLTVT.

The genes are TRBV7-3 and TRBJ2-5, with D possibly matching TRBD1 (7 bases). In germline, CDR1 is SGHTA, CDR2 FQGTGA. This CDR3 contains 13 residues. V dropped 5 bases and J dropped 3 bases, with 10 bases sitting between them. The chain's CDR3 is CASSRGTEETQYF. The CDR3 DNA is TGTGCCAGCAGCCGCGGGACAGAAGAGACCCAGTACTTC.

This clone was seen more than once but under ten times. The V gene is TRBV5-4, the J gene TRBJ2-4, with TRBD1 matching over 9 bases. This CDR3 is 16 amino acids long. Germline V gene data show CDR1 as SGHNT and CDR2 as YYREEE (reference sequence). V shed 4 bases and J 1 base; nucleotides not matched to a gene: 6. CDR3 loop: CASSDGTGSAKNIQYF. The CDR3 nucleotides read TGTGCCAGCAGCGACGGGACAGGGTCCGCCAAAAACATTCAGTACTTC.

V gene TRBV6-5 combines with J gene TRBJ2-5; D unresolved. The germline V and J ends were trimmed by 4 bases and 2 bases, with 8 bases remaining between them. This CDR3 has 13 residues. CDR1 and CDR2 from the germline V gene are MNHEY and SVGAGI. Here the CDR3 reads CASSLTYQETQYF. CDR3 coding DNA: TGTGCCAGCAGTTTGACTTATCAAGAGACCCAGTACTTC.

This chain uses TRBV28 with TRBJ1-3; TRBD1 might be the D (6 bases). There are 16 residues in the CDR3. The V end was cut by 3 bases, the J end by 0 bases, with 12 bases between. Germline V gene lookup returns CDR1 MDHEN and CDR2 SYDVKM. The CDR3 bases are TGTGCCAGCAGTTTCCCCGGACAGCCCTCTGGAAACACCATATATTTT. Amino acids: CASSFPGQPSGNTIYF.

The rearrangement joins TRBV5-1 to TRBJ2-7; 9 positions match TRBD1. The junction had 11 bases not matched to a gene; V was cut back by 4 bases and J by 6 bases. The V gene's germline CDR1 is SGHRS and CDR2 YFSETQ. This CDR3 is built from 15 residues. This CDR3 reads CASSPGQGTTGEQYF. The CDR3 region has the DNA TGCGCCAGCAGCCCTGGACAGGGGACGACCGGCGAGCAGTACTTC. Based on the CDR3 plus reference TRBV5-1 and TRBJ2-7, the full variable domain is KAGVTQTPRYLIKTRGQQVTLSCSPISGHRSVSWYQQTPGQGLQFLFEYFSETQRNKGNFPGRFSGRQFSNSRSEMNVSTLELGDSALYLCASSPGQGTTGEQYFGPGTRLTVT.

CDR3 amino acids: CASGLGLRPTVQPQHF. CDR3 DNA: TGTGCTAGTGGTTTGGGCCTGCGGCCGACAGTTCAGCCCCAGCATTTT. This rearrangement joins TRBV12-5 to TRBJ1-5; D is perhaps TRBD1 (5 bases). Germline V gives CDR1 LGHNT, CDR2 FRNRAP. CDR3 length: 16 residues. With 1 base removed from V and 6 bases from J, the gap between germline ends came to 16 bases.

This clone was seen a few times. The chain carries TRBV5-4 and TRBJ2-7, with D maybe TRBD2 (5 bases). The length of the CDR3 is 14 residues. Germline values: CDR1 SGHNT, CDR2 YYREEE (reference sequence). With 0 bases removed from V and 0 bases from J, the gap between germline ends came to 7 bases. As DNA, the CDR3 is TGTGCCAGCAGCTTGGATCGGGGCTCCTACGAGCAGTACTTC. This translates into CASSLDRGSYEQYF.

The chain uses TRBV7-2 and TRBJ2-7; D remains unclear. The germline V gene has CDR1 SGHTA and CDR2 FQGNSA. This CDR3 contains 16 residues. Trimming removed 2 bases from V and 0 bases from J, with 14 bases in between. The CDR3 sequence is CASSLRGQPISYEQYF. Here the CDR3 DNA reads TGTGCCAGCAGCTTACGTGGGCAGCCTATCTCCTACGAGCAGTACTTC.

CDR3 loop: CASSYTRNTGELFF. In nucleotides, the CDR3 is TGTGCCAGCAGTTACACACGAAACACCGGGGAGCTGTTTTTT. This rearrangement joins TRBV6-5 to TRBJ2-2; no clear D. Germline-derived CDR1 and CDR2 are MNHEY and SVGAGI. The length of the CDR3 is 14 residues. V shed 2 bases and J shed 2 bases, with 6 bases lying between them.

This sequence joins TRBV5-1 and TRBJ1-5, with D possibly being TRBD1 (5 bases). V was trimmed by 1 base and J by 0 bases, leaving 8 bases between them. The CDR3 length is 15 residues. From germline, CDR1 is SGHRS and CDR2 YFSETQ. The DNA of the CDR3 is TGCGCCAGCAGCTTGCAGGGATATAGCAATCAGCCCCAGCATTTT. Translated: CASSLQGYSNQPQHF.

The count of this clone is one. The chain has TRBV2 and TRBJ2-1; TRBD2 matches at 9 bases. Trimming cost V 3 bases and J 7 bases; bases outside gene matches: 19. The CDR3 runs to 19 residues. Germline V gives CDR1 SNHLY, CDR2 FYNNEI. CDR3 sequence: CASSEGFSGGPPHENEQFF. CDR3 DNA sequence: TGTGCCAGCAGTGAGGGCTTTAGCGGGGGACCTCCCCATGAAAATGAGCAGTTCTTC.

The DNA of the CDR3 is TGTGCCAGCAGCGACGGTCCGAAGCGTGGCTACACCTTC. The encoded protein is CASSDGPKRGYTF. This chain uses TRBV6-5 with TRBJ1-2; D is undetermined. This CDR3 is 13 amino acids long. Germline lookup yields CDR1 MNHEY and CDR2 SVGAGI. V lost 6 bases and J lost 7, with 15 bases in between.

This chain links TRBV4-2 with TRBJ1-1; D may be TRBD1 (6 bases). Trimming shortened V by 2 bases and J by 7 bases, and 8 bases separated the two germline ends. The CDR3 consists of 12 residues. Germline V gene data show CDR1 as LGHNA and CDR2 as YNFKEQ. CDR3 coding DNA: TGTGCCAGCAGCCAATTACAGGGTGAAGCTTTCTTT. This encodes CASSQLQGEAFF.

CDR3 protein: CASSLGGQGAKNIQYF. CDR3 DNA: TGTGCCAGCAGCTTAGGGGGACAGGGGGCCAAAAACATTCAGTACTTC. This sequence joins TRBV7-8 and TRBJ2-4; TRBD1 matches 10 bases. Germline trimming cut 1 base from V and 1 base from J; bases unmatched to any gene: 1. Germline CDR1 and CDR2: SGHVS and FQNEAQ. The CDR3 extends over 16 amino acids.

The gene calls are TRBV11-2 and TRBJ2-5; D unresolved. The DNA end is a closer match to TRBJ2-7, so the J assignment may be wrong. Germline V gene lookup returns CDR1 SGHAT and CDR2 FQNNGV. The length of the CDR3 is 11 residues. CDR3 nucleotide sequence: TGTGCCAGCAGCCCAGACTACGAGCAGTACTTC. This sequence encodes CASSPDYEQYF.

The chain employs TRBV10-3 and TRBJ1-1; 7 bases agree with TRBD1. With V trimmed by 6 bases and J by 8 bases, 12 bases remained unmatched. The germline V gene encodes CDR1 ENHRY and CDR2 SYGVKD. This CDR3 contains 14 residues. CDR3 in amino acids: CAIRQGYTPNEAFF. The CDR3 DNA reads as TGTGCCATCAGACAGGGGTACACTCCTAACGAAGCTTTCTTT.

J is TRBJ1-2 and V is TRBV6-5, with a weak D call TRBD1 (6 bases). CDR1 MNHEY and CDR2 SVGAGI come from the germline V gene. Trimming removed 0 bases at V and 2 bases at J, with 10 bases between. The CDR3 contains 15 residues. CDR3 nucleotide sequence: TGTGCCAGCAGTTACTCCAGGGGAGGGAACTATGGCTACACCTTC. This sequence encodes CASSYSRGGNYGYTF.

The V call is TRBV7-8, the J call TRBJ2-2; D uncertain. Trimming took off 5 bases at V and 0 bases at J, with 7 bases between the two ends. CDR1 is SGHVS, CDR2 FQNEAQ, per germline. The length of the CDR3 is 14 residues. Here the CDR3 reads CASSKRANTGELFF. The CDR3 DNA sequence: TGTGCCAGCAGCAAACGGGCGAACACCGGGGAGCTGTTTTTT.

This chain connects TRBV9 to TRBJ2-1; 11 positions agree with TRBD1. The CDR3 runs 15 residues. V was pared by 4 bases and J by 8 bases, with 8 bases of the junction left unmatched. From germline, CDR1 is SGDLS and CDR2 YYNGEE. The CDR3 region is CASSPRTGGEDEQFF. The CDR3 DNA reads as TGTGCCAGCAGCCCTCGGACAGGGGGCGAGGATGAGCAGTTCTTC. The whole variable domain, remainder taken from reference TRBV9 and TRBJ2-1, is DSGVTQTPKHLITATGQRVTLRCSPRSGDLSVYWYQQSLDQGLQFLIQYYNGEERAKGNILERFSAQQFPDLHSELNLSSLELGDSALYFCASSPRTGGEDEQFFGPGTRLTVL.

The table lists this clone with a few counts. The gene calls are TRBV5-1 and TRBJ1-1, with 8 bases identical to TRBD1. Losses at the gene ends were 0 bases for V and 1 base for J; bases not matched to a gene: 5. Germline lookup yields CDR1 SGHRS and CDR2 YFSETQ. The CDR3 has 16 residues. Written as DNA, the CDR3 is TGCGCCAGCAGCTTGGGACAGACAGGGGCGAACACTGAAGCTTTCTTT. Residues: CASSLGQTGANTEAFF.

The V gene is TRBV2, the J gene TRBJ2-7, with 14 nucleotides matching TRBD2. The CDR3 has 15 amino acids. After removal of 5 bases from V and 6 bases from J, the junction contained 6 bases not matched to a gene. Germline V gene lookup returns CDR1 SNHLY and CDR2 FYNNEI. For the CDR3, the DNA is TGTGCCAGCAGTCCTTCCGGGACTAGCGGGGGCGAGCAGTACTTC. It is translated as CASSPSGTSGGEQYF.

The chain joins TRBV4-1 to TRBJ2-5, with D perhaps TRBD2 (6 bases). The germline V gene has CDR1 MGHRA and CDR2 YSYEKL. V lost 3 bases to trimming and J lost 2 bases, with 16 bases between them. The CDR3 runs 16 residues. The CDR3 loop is CASSHPVRRDQETQYF. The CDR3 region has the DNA TGCGCCAGCAGCCACCCCGTAAGGAGGGATCAAGAGACCCAGTACTTC.

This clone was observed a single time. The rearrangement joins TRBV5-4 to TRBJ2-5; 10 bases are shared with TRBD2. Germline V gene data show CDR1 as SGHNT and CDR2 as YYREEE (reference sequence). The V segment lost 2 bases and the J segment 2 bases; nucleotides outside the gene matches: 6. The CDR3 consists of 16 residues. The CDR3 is CASSFGVAGGQETQYF. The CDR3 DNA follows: TGTGCCAGCAGCTTCGGGGTAGCGGGGGGTCAAGAGACCCAGTACTTC.

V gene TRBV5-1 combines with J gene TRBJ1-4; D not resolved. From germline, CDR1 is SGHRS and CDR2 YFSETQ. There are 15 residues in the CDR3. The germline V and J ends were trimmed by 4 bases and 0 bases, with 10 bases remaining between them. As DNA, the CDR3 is TGCGCCAGCAGCGGGAAGGGAGCAACTAATGAAAAACTGTTTTTT. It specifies CASSGKGATNEKLFF.

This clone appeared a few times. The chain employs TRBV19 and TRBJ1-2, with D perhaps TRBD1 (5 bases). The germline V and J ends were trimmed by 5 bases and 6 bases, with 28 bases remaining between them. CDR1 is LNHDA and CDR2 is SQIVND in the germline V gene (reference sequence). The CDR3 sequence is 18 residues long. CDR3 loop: CASSPSHGGPTLVDGYTF. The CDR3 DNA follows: TGTGCCAGTAGTCCCTCTCACGGGGGTCCGACTCTGGTGGATGGCTACACCTTC.